The 18 T cell receptor beta chains in this list originate from one sample, sequenced in a study of T cell repertoires in cytomegalovirus infection. TCRdb called the reads again in MiXCR, with one record for every CDR3 protein. Of over 150,000 distinct CDR3 sequences listed, approximately 17% are singletons. What was sequenced was CD8+ T cells from PBMCs. All receptors derive from a human donor in good health (CMV status not recorded). Some clones in this sample may be carry-over from other donors' samples.

CDR3 loop: CSARSQRGPTYNEQFF. In DNA form, the CDR3 reads TGCAGTGCTAGGAGCCAGCGGGGGCCAACCTACAATGAGCAGTTCTTC. The chain combines TRBV20-1 with TRBJ2-1; 8 bases fit TRBD2. Germline CDR1 and CDR2: DFQATT and SNEGSKA (reference sequence). The CDR3 spans 16 residues. Trimming removed 3 bases from V and 2 bases from J; junction bases left unmatched: 9.

This clonotype was detected many times. The chain joins TRBV7-2 to TRBJ2-1; 7 bases are a match to TRBD2. The CDR3 has 15 residues. With 0 bases clipped from V and 5 bases from J, the junction kept 4 bases outside the gene matches. Germline V gene data show CDR1 as SGHTA and CDR2 as FQGNSA. This CDR3 is CASSLALGTNNEQFF. Written as DNA, the CDR3 is TGTGCCAGCAGCTTAGCGCTGGGGACTAACAATGAGCAGTTCTTC.

V is TRBV28 and J is TRBJ2-6; no definite D call. The CDR3 spans 22 residues. Germline V lookup: CDR1 MDHEN, CDR2 SYDVKM. V shed 6 bases and J shed 1 base, with 31 bases lying between them. CDR3 residues: CASRPLGRRDWSPSSGANVLTF. The CDR3 DNA reads as TGTGCCAGCAGACCTTTAGGAAGAAGAGACTGGAGTCCTTCGTCTGGGGCCAACGTCCTGACTTTC.

The chain uses TRBV15 and TRBJ1-6; D uncertain. Trimming left V 1 base short and J 8 bases short, with 6 bases between. The CDR3 length is 13 residues. The V gene's germline CDR1 is LNHNV and CDR2 YYDKDF (reference sequence). CDR3 bases: TGTGCCACCAGCAGAGCCCGGGATTCACCCCTCCACTTT. It specifies CATSRARDSPLHF. The variable domain in full, with the rest retrieved from reference TRBV15 and TRBJ1-6, is DAMVIQNPRYQVTQFGKPVTLSCSQTLNHNVMYWYQQKSSQAPKLLFHYYDKDFNNEADTPDNFQSRRPNTSFCFLDIRSPGLGDTAMYLCATSRARDSPLHFGNGTRLTVT.

This chain uses TRBV19 with TRBJ2-1, with a possible D match to TRBD2 (5 bases). The germline CDR1 and CDR2 sequences are LNHDA and SQIVND (reference sequence). The CDR3 runs to 19 residues. V lost 3 bases to trimming and J lost 7 bases, with 28 bases between them. CDR3 sequence: CASSMQYLGFQSGTNEQFF. The CDR3 nucleotides are TGTGCCAGTAGTATGCAGTATTTGGGATTTCAAAGCGGTACAAATGAGCAGTTCTTC.

This clonotype was observed a few times. This sequence joins TRBV19 and TRBJ1-5, with a possible D match to TRBD1 (6 bases). The CDR3 runs 15 residues. The germline V and J ends were trimmed by 6 bases and 5 bases, with 17 bases remaining between them. Germline V CDR1 and CDR2: LNHDA, SQIVND (reference sequence). The DNA of the CDR3 is TGTGCCAGTAGGCCACTGGACAGATTTGATCAGCCCCAGCATTTT. As protein: CASRPLDRFDQPQHF.

The chain carries TRBV19 and TRBJ1-5; D not resolved. The CDR3 covers 13 residues. Germline V gene data show CDR1 as LNHDA and CDR2 as SQIVND (reference sequence). The germline V and J ends were trimmed by 7 bases and 3 bases, with 10 bases remaining between them. Here the CDR3 DNA reads TGTGCCAGTATCTCGGGTCTCAATCAGCCCCAGCATTTT. This encodes CASISGLNQPQHF. The whole variable domain, filled in from reference TRBV19 and TRBJ1-5, reads DGGITQSPKYLFRKEGQNVTLSCEQNLNHDAMYWYRQDPGQGLRLIYYSQIVNDFQKGDIAEGYSVSREKKESFPLTVTSAQKNPTAFYLCASISGLNQPQHFGDGTRLSIL.

This clonotype was recorded a few times. The CDR3 region is CASSTDVSNQPQHF. The CDR3 nucleotides are TGTGCCAGCAGCACCGACGTTAGCAATCAGCCCCAGCATTTT. The genes are TRBV7-9 and TRBJ1-5; D remains unclear. Trimming left V 5 bases short and J 0 bases short, with 8 bases between. CDR3 length: 14 amino acids. Germline V gene lookup returns CDR1 SEHNR and CDR2 FQNEAQ (reference sequence).

The chain carries TRBV6-5 and TRBJ1-6; D unclear. Germline CDR1 reads MNHEY; CDR2 reads SVGAGI. This CDR3 has 14 amino acids. Trimming took 8 bases from V and 9 from J, leaving 17 bases between them. CDR3 loop: CASGVPGVSSPLHF. Written as DNA, the CDR3 is TGTGCCAGCGGGGTTCCCGGGGTCTCTTCACCCCTCCACTTT.

J is TRBJ2-2 and V is TRBV7-2; the D is unclear. Germline-derived CDR1 and CDR2 are SGHTA and FQGNSA. The CDR3 runs 18 residues. The V end was cut by 2 bases, the J end by 2 bases, with 18 bases between. The chain's CDR3 is CASSLNLARAKNTGELFF. The CDR3, as DNA: TGTGCCAGCAGCTTAAATTTGGCTCGGGCCAAAAACACCGGGGAGCTGTTTTTT.

The V call is TRBV6-2 or TRBV6-3, the J call TRBJ2-1; 13 bases fit TRBD2. The CDR3 extends over 19 amino acids. V dropped 2 bases and J dropped 0; count of bases not matched to a gene: 7. Germline assignment: CDR1 MNHEY and CDR2 SVGEGT. CDR3 nucleotides: TGTGCCAGCAGTTACGAGGGACTAGCGGGGTTCAGCTCCTACAATGAGCAGTTCTTC. This translates into CASSYEGLAGFSSYNEQFF.

V gene TRBV5-1 combines with J gene TRBJ1-2; 7 bases agree with TRBD1. The V gene end was trimmed by 4 bases and the J gene end by 7 bases; junction bases not matched to a gene: 10. Germline V CDR1 and CDR2: SGHRS, YFSETQ. This CDR3 has 14 amino acids. The CDR3, as DNA: TGCGCCAGCAGCGTGGACCTCAGGGGGGGTGGCTACACCTTC. It is translated as CASSVDLRGGGYTF.

The chain uses TRBV7-9 and TRBJ1-1, with D perhaps matching TRBD1 (5 bases). CDR1 is SEHNR and CDR2 is FQNEAQ in the germline V gene (reference sequence). The CDR3 runs 15 residues. Trimming pared 3 bases from V and 0 bases from J, leaving 11 bases between. The CDR3 spells CASSFRDGVNTEAFF. CDR3 bases: TGTGCCAGCAGCTTCAGGGACGGAGTGAACACTGAAGCTTTCTTT.

The gene calls are TRBV7-2 and TRBJ2-1, with D perhaps given as TRBD1 or TRBD2 (6 bases each). V dropped 5 bases and J dropped 10 bases, with 24 bases sitting between them. This CDR3 region has 16 residues. Germline V gene data show CDR1 as SGHTA and CDR2 as FQGNSA. In nucleotides, the CDR3 is TGTGCCAGCAGCCCTGATGGGGGGCTTAACACAATCGAGCAGTTCTTC. Its translation: CASSPDGGLNTIEQFF.

This clonotype has a handful of counts. The rearrangement uses TRBV5-5 and TRBJ2-3; 10 positions match TRBD2. There are 16 residues in the CDR3. Germline values: CDR1 SGHKS, CDR2 YYEKEE (reference sequence). Germline trimming cut 4 bases from V and 6 bases from J; bases unmatched to any gene: 11. In DNA form, the CDR3 reads TGTGCCAGCAGCCTCGCAAGCGGGGGGGTTCGGGATACGCAGTATTTT. Translated: CASSLASGGVRDTQYF. Using reference TRBV5-5 and TRBJ2-3 for the parts outside the CDR3, the full variable domain is DAGVTQSPTHLIKTRGQQVTLRCSPISGHKSVSWYQQVLGQGPQFIFQYYEKEERGRGNFPDRFSARQFPNYSSELNVNALLLGDSALYLCASSLASGGVRDTQYFGPGTRLTVL.

This clonotype was found a few times. CDR3 in DNA: TGTGCCAGCAGTCCCCTTGGAGCGGGGGGAACCCACAATGAGCAGTTCTTC. Translation gives CASSPLGAGGTHNEQFF. The genes are TRBV12-3 or TRBV12-4 and TRBJ2-1; 9 bases agree with TRBD2. J lost 5 bases, V lost 5 bases, and 13 bases had no gene match. The CDR3 consists of 17 residues.

The rearrangement links TRBV7-6 to TRBJ1-1, with D possibly matching TRBD1 (6 bases). Germline assignment: CDR1 SGHVS and CDR2 FNYEAQ. Trimming removed 2 bases at V and 8 bases at J, with 12 bases between. The CDR3 totals 13 residues. The CDR3, as DNA: TGTGCCAGCAGCTTATACCAGGGGAGGGAAGCTTTCTTT. Translated: CASSLYQGREAFF.

This clonotype was seen a few times. V usage is TRBV6-2 or TRBV6-3 and J usage is TRBJ2-5, with 8 bases matching TRBD1. CDR3 size: 17 residues. Trimming removed 4 bases from V and 5 bases from J; junction bases left unmatched: 15. The germline gives CDR1 MNHEY, CDR2 SVGEGT. The CDR3 DNA reads as TGTGCCAGCAGTTTATACGGACCGGGACAGGTCGGGGAGACCCAGTACTTC. It codes for CASSLYGPGQVGETQYF.